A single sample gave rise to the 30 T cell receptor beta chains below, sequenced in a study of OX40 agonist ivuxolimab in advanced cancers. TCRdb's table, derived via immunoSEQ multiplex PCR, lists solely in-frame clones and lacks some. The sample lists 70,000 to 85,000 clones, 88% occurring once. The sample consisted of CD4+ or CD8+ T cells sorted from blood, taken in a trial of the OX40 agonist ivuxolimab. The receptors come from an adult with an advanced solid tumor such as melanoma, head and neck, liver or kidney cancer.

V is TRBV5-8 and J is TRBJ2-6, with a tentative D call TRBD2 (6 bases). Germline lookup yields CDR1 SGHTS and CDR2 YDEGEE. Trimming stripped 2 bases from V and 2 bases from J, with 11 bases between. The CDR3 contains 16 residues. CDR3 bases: TGTGCCAGCAGCTTATTATGGAGGGCTGGGGCCAACGTCCTGACTTTC. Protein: CASSLLWRAGANVLTF. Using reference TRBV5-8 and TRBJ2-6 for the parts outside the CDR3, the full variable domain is EAGVTQSPTHLIKTRGQQATLRCSPISGHTSVYWYQQALGLGLQFLLWYDEGEERNRGNFPPRFSGRQFPNYSSELNVNALELEDSALYLCASSLLWRAGANVLTFGAGSRLTVL.

The DNA for the CDR3 is TGTGCCAGCAGTTTACCGAACACCGGGGAGCTGTTTTTT. Amino acids: CASSLPNTGELFF. This chain links TRBV28 with TRBJ2-2; D is undetermined. The CDR3 runs to 13 residues. V lost 2 bases to trimming and J lost 0 bases, with 1 base between them. Germline V gene sequence: CDR1 MDHEN, CDR2 SYDVKM.

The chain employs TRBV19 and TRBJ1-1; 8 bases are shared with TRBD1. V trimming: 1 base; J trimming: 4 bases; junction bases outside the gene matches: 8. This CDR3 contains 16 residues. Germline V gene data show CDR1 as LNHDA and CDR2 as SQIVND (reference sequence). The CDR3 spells CASSIGLDRAGTEAFF. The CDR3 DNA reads TGTGCCAGTAGTATAGGTTTGGACAGGGCGGGCACTGAAGCTTTCTTT.

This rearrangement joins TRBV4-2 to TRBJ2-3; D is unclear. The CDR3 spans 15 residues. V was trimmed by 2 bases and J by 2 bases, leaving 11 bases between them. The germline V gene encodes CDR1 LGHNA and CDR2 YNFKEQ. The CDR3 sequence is CASSQRAGNTDTQYF. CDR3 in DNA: TGTGCCAGCAGCCAAAGAGCAGGAAACACAGATACGCAGTATTTT.

The CDR3, as DNA: TGTGCCAGCAGCCAGGACGGGACTGGATCTTATACGCAGTATTTT. Protein: CASSQDGTGSYTQYF. This chain joins TRBV7-3 and TRBJ2-3; D might be TRBD2 (6 bases). Trimming stripped 5 bases from V and 7 bases from J, with 19 bases between. From germline, CDR1 is SGHTA and CDR2 FQGTGA. The CDR3 is 15 amino acids. The variable domain in full, completed from reference TRBV7-3 and TRBJ2-3, reads GAGVSQTPSNKVTEKGKYVELRCDPISGHTALYWYRQSLGQGPEFLIYFQGTGAADDSGLPNDRFFAVRPEGSVSTLKIQRTERGDSAVYLCASSQDGTGSYTQYFGPGTRLTVL.

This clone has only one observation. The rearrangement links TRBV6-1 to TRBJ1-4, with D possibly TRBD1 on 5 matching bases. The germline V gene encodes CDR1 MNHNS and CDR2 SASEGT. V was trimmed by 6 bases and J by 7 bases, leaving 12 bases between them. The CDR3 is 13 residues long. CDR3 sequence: CASRLIGGEKLFF. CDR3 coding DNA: TGTGCCAGCAGATTAATTGGGGGTGAAAAACTGTTTTTT.

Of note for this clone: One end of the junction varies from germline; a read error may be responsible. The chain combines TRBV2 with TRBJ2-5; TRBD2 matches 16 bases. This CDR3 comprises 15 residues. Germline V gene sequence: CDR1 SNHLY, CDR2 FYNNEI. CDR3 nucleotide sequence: TGTGCCAGCAGTGGTGGGACTAGCGGGGGGGTGGTAGAGAACTTC. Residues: CASSGGTSGGVVENF.

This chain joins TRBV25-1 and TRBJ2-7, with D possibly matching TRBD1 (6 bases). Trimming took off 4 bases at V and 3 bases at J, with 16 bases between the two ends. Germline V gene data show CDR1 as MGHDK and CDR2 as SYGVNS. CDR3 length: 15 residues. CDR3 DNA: TGTGCCAGCAGTGCCCAGGGGTCCGCTCTCTACGAGCAGTACTTC. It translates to CASSAQGSALYEQYF.

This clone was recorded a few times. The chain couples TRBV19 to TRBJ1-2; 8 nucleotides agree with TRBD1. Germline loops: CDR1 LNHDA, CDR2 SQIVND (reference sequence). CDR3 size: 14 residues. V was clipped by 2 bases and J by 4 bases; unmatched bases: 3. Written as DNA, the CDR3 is TGTGCCAGTAGTATATCCACAGGGGGCTATGGCTACACCTTC. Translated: CASSISTGGYGYTF. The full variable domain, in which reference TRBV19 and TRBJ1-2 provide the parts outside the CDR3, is DGGITQSPKYLFRKEGQNVTLSCEQNLNHDAMYWYRQDPGQGLRLIYYSQIVNDFQKGDIAEGYSVSREKKESFPLTVTSAQKNPTAFYLCASSISTGGYGYTFGSGTRLTVV.

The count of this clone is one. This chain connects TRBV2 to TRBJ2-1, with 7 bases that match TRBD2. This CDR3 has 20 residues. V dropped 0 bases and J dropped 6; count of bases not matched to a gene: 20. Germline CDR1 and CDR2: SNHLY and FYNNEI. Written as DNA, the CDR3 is TGTGCCAGCAGTGAAGCGCTTCTCAGTGCCGGGGAGGGCCAGCGCAATGAGCAGTTCTTC. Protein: CASSEALLSAGEGQRNEQFF.

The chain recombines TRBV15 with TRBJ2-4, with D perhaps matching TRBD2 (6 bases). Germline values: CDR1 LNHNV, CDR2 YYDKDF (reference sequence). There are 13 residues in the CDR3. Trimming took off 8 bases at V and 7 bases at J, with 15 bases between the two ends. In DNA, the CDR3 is TGTGCCACCGCCGGGGGTAGGACGAACATTCAGTACTTC. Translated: CATAGGRTNIQYF.

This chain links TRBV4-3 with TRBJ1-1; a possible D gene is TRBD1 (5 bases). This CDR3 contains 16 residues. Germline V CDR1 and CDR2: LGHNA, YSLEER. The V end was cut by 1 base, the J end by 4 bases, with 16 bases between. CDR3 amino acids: CASSQVAGSRGTEAFF. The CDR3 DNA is TGCGCCAGCAGCCAAGTGGCAGGGTCGCGCGGCACTGAAGCTTTCTTT.

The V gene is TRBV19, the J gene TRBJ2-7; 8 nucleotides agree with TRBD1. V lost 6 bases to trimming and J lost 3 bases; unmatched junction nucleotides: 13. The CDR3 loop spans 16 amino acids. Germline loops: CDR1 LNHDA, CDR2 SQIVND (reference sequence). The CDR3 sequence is CASRRDTGGEFYEQYF. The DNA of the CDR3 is TGTGCCAGTAGGAGAGACACAGGGGGTGAGTTCTACGAGCAGTACTTC.

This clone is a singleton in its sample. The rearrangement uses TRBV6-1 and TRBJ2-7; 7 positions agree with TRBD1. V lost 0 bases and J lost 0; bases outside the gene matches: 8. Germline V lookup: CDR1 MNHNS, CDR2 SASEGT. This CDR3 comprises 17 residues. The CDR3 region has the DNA TGTGCCAGCAGTGAAGCGGCAGGGGGTATACCCTCCTACGAGCAGTACTTC. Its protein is CASSEAAGGIPSYEQYF.

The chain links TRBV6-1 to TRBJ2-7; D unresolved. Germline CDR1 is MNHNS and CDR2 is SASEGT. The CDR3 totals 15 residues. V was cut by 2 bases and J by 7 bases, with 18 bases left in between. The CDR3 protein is CASSEWGTSRGEQYF. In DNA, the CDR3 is TGTGCCAGCAGTGAATGGGGTACTTCTCGTGGGGAGCAGTACTTC.

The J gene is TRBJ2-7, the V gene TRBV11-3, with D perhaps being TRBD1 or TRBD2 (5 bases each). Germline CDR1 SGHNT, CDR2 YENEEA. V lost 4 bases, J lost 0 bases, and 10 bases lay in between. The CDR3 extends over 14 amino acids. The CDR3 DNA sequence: TGTGCCAGCAGCTCGGGGCCTAGCTCCTACGAGCAGTACTTC. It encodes CASSSGPSSYEQYF.

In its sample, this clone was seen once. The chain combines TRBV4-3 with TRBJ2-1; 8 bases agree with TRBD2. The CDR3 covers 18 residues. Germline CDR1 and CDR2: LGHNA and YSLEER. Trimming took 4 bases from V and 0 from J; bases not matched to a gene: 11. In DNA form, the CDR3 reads TGCGCCAGCAGCCGCCGAGCGGGGGCCATGAGCTCCTACAATGAGCAGTTCTTC. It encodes CASSRRAGAMSSYNEQFF.

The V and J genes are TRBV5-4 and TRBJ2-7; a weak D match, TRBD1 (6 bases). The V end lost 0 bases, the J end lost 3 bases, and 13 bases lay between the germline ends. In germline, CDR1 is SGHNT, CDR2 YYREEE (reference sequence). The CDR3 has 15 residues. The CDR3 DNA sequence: TGTGCCAGCAGCTTGGCCGGGACAAGACTCTACGAGCAGTACTTC. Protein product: CASSLAGTRLYEQYF.

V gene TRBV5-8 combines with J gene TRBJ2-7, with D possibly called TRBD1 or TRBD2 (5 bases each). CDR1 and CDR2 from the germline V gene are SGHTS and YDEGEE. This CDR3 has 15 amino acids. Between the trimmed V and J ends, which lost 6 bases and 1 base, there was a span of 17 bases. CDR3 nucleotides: TGTGCCAGCACCCTAGGGGACCCGAGGTCCTACGAGCAGTACTTC. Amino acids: CASTLGDPRSYEQYF.

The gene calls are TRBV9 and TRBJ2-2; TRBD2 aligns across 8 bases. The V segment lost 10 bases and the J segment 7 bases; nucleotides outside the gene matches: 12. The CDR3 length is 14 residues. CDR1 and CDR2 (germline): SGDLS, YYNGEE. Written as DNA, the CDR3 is TGTGCCGGTTCAAGGCTAGCGGGCGGCGGGGAGCTGTTTTTT. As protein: CAGSRLAGGGELFF. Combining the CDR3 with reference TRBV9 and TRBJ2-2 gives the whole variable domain DSGVTQTPKHLITATGQRVTLRCSPRSGDLSVYWYQQSLDQGLQFLIQYYNGEERAKGNILERFSAQQFPDLHSELNLSSLELGDSALYFCAGSRLAGGGELFFGEGSRLTVL.

For the CDR3, the DNA is TGCGCCAGCAGCTTGATGGGGGAAGGCGGGGAGCTGTTTTTT. Protein: CASSLMGEGGELFF. The V and J genes are TRBV5-1 and TRBJ2-2; D is perhaps TRBD1 or TRBD2 (5 bases each). The CDR3 totals 14 residues. V lost 1 base, J lost 7 bases, and 11 bases lay in between. Germline assignment: CDR1 SGHRS and CDR2 YFSETQ. The whole variable domain, filled in from reference TRBV5-1 and TRBJ2-2, reads KAGVTQTPRYLIKTRGQQVTLSCSPISGHRSVSWYQQTPGQGLQFLFEYFSETQRNKGNFPGRFSGRQFSNSRSEMNVSTLELGDSALYLCASSLMGEGGELFFGEGSRLTVL.

In DNA, the CDR3 is TGTGCCAGCAGTGGGACCTCGAGCGGTGAAAAACTGTTTTTT. This translates into CASSGTSSGEKLFF. J is TRBJ1-4 and V is TRBV2; D gene ambiguous. Deletions cut 4 bases from V and 7 bases from J, with 13 bases between. The CDR3 is 14 residues long. Per the germline V gene, CDR1 is SNHLY and CDR2 is FYNNEI.

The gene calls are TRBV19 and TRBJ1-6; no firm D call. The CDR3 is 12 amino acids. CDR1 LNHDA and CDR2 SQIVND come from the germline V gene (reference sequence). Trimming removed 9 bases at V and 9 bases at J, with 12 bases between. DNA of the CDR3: TGTGCCAGCGCCGATCCGGGTTCACCCCTCCACTTT. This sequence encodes CASADPGSPLHF.

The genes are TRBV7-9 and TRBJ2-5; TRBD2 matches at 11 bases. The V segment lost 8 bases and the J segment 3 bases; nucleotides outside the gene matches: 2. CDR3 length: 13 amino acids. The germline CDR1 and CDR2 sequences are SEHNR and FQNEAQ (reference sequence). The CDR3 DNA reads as TGTGCCAGCGGGGGACTAGCGGAAGAGACCCAGTACTTC. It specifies CASGGLAEETQYF.

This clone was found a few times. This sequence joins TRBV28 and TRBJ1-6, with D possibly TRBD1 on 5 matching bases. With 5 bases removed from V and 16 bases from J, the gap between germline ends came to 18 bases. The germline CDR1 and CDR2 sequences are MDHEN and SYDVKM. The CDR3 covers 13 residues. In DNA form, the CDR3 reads TGTGCCAGCAGTCTAGGGACTGCTTATTTACTCCACTTT. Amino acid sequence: CASSLGTAYLLHF.

The chain's CDR3 is CASSPKGTSLYEQYF. The CDR3 DNA reads TGTGCCAGTAGTCCCAAGGGGACTAGCCTCTACGAGCAGTACTTC. This chain connects TRBV19 to TRBJ2-7; 9 bases are a match to TRBD2. In germline, CDR1 is LNHDA, CDR2 SQIVND (reference sequence). V lost 5 bases to trimming and J lost 3 bases; unmatched junction nucleotides: 8. The length of the CDR3 is 15 residues.

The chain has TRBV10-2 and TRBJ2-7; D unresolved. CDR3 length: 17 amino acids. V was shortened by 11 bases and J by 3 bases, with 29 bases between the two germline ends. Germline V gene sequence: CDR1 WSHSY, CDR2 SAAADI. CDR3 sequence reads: CAVNVPGYETRFYEQYF. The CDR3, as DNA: TGCGCCGTCAACGTGCCTGGATACGAGACACGGTTCTACGAGCAGTACTTC.

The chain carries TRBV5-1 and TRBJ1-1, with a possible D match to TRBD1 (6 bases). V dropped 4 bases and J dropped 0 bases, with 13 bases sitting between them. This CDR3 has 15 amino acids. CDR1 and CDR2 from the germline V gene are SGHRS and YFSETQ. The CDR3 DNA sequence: TGCGCCAGCAGCGCCCTACAGGGCTTGAACACTGAAGCTTTCTTT. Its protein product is CASSALQGLNTEAFF.

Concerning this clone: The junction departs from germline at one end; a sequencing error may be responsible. The CDR3, as DNA: TGTGCTAGCAGCTTGGGGGCAGGGGCGAGGGAGACCCAGTACTTC. Amino acid sequence: CASSLGAGARETQYF. The J gene is TRBJ2-5, the V gene TRBV7-7; perhaps TRBD1 as D (6 bases). The CDR3 consists of 15 residues. The germline gives CDR1 SSHAT, CDR2 FNYEAQ (reference sequence).

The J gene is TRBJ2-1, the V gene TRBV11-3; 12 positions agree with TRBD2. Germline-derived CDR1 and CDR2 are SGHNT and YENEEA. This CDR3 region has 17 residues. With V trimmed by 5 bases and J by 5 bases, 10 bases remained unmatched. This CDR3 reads CASSPRLAGATHNEQFF. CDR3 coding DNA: TGTGCCAGCAGCCCCCGACTAGCGGGAGCAACCCACAATGAGCAGTTCTTC.